This note documents a single TCR beta chain sequence. What it recognizes is unknown. This sample was taken from a study of T-cell memory formation after mild COVID-19. The CDR3 sequence is 18 residues long. The V gene's germline CDR1 is LGHDT and CDR2 YNNKEL (reference sequence). V shed 1 base, J shed 1 base, and the junction held 7 bases outside the gene matches. A single record per CDR3 protein comes from TCRdb applying MiXCR to the 5' RACE reads. The data show about 190,000 distinct CDR3 sequences, roughly a tenth seen once. General study points: A second wave expanding day 15 to 37 was CD4+-biased; contracting clones were balanced.

The specimen was PBMCs or a T cell subset sorted from them (not recorded which). This TCR derives from a man in his late teens or twenties who had mild COVID-19 (a few samples of this study predate the infection). Cell type and time point are not known. This chain connects TRBV3-1 to TRBJ2-2; 9 nucleotides match TRBD1. CDR3 protein: CASSQVLGQGMNTGELFF. DNA for the CDR3: TGTGCCAGCAGCCAAGTTCTAGGACAGGGGATGAACACCGGGGAGCTGTTTTTT.